This T cell receptor beta chain came from a study of T-cell memory formation after mild COVID-19 (dated by TCRdb to about 2021). Concerning the study at large: Most TCR sequence clusters were specific to one of the two donors. In a couple of donors, T-cell clones that expanded and contracted after mild COVID-19 were followed by sequencing TCRalpha and TCRbeta repertoires longitudinally. Two young, previously healthy adult volunteers made up the cohort, one male and one female. Study-level results and caveats: From day 15 to 85, contracting clones showed balanced CD4/CD8 phenotypes, whereas a second wave of clones that expanded from day 15 to 37 leaned towards CD4+. Only a couple of mild cases were covered in the study, and larger cohorts including severe cases with pre-infection samples were considered necessary. Whether the second-wave clones peaking on day 37 were SARS-CoV-2 specific was not confirmed. Some responding clones were detected in pre-infection memory, which suggested that pre-existing cross-reactive memory T cells had joined the SARS-CoV-2 response. Contracting CD4+ clones turned up mainly in the CM and EM memory subsets, whereas EMRA was where CD8+ clones were enriched.

Sequencing was carried out with an Illumina NovaSeq 6000. cDNA libraries for TCRalpha and TCRbeta were prepared by 5'RACE using constant-segment primers, with sample barcodes and unique molecular identifiers added. Trizol reagent was used to extract RNA from every sample. The libraries were amplified in two PCR steps, and the second step added a second sample barcode and Illumina TruSeq adapters. The libraries were sequenced on an Illumina NovaSeq using 2 x 150 bp paired-end reads. In the source study's methods: With migec v1.2.7, reads were demultiplexed and then collapsed into UMI-guided consensus sequences. Using mixcr v2.1.11, the UMI consensuses were aligned to TRA and TRB V and J templates and assembled into clonotypes. Expanded or contracted clonotypes were those called significant by both edgeR and NoisET, with noise models trained on biological replicates. For edgeR calls, a false discovery rate-adjusted p below 0.01 and a log2 fold-change threshold of 1 were applied. As an exploratory analysis of dynamics, max-normalized trajectories of the 1000 most abundant clonotypes were examined by PCA with hierarchical clustering. Each responding clone was given a CD4 or CD8 phenotype based on the CD4+ and CD8+ repertoires, which had been sequenced separately. TCRdb ran its own pipeline on the public reads, namely fastp trimming at Q25 and MiXCR clone calling, and kept in-frame beta chains. Entries are consolidated by CDR3 protein sequence, retaining the most common genes and DNA. These V and J calls derive from TCRdb rather than the authors' analysis. Present in this sample are 200,000 to 250,000 distinct CDR3 sequences, approximately 10% of which were seen just once. The biggest ten clones account for 22% of the sample.

Cut back by 3 bases and 9 bases, the V and J ends lie 14 bases apart. The CDR3 measures 14 amino acids from cysteine to phenylalanine. The only DNA kept is the CDR3, 42 bases in frame from the first base. CDR1 and CDR2 (KGHDR, SFDVKD) derive from the germline V gene. In this sample, this clonotype turned up many times. No antigen is known for it. No base quality information exists; no much larger clone differs at one position. Ficoll-Paque density gradient centrifugation was used to isolate PBMCs. Sequencing was done on a sample of PBMCs or a T cell subset sorted from them (not recorded which). The sequence came from a man younger than 35 who had mild COVID-19 (a few samples of this study predate the infection). The sample titles of this study are shuffled in the database, so cell type and time point are left out; the donor was told from shared clones. The sequence is built from TRBV24-1 and TRBJ2-1, with the D call perhaps TRBD1 or TRBD2, as 6 bases match in each case. The CDR3 in this case is CATSDPRRGIEQFF. The nucleotides are TGTGCCACCAGTGATCCTAGGAGGGGGATTGAGCAGTTCTTC.